The clone carrying this T cell receptor (beta chain) has only a few counts. Losses at the gene ends were 9 bases for V and 4 bases for J; bases not matched to a gene: 4. Germline V gives CDR1 SNHLY, CDR2 FYNNEI. The CDR3 has 12 residues. The data derive from a study of identical twins. TCRdb processed the 5' RACE reads anew with MiXCR; each CDR3 protein has one entry. The sample lists a few hundred thousand distinct CDR3 sequences, approximately 13% seen once, with 7.2% in the top ten. The sample was also linked to a second study, of yellow fever vaccine responses in identical twins.

The chain has TRBV2 and TRBJ1-1; 8 bases are shared with TRBD1. Source material: CD8+ T cells sorted from blood. The receptor comes from a young woman in good health. The CDR3, as DNA: TGTGCCAGTTGGACAGGGACCACTGAAGCTTTCTTT. Its protein is CASWTGTTEAFF.